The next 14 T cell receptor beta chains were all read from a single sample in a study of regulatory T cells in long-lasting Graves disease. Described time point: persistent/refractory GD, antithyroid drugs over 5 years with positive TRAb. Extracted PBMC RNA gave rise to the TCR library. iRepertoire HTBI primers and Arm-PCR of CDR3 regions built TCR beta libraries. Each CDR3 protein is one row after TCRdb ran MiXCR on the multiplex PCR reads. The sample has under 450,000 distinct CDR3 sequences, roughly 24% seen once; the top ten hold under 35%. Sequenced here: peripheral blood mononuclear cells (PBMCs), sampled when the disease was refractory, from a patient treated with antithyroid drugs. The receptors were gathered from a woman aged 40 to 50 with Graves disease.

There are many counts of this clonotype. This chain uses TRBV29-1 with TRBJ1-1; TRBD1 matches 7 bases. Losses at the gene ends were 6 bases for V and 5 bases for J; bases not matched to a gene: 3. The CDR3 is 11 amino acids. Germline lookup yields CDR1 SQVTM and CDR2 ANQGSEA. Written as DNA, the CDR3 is TGCAGCGTCAACAGGGGTACTGAAGCTTTCTTT. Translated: CSVNRGTEAFF.

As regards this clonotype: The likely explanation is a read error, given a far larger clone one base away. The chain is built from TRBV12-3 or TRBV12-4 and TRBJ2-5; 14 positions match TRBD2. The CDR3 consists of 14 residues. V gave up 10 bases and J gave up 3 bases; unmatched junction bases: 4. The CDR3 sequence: CANRGLAGEETQYF. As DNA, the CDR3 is TGTGCCAACAGGGGACTAGCGGGAGAAGAGACCCAGTACTTC.

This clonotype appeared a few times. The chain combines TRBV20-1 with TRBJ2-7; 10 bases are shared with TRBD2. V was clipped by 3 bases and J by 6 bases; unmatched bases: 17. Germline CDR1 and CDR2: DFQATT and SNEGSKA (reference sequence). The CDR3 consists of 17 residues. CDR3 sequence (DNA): TGCAGTGCTAGTTTCGTCTTACTAGCGGGACCTTTTGGCGAGCAGTACTTC. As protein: CSASFVLLAGPFGEQYF.

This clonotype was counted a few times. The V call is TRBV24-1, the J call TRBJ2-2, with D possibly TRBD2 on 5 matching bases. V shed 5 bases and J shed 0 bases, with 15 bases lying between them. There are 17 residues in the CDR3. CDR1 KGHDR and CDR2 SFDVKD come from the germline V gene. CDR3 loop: CATSVGGVGSNTGELFF. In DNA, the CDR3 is TGTGCCACCAGTGTTGGAGGAGTAGGGTCGAACACCGGGGAGCTGTTTTTT.

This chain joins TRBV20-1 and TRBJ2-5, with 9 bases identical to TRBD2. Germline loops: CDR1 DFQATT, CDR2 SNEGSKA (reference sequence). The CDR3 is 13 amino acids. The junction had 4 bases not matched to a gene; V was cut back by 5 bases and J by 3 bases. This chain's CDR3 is CSAEREVKETQYF. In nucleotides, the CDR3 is TGCAGTGCTGAGCGGGAGGTCAAAGAGACCCAGTACTTC.

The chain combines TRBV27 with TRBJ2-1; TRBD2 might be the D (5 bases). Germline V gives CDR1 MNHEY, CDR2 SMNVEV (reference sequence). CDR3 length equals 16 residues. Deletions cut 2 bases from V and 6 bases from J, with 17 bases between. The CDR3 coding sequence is TGTGCCAGCAGTTTAAGTGGGGTAGAACGGGGCAATGAGCAGTTCTTC. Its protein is CASSLSGVERGNEQFF.

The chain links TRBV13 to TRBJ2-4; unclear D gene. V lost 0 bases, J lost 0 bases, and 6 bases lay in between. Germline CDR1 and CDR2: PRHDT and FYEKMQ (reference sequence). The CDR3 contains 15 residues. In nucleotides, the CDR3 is TGTGCCAGCAGCTTAGGAGCACTAGCCAAAAACATTCAGTACTTC. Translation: CASSLGALAKNIQYF.

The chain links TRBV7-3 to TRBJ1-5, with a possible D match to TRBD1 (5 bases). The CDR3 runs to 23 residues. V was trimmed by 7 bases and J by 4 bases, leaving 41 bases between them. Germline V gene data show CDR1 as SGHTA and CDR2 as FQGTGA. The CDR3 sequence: CASTTMTPRVVRWDRSQNQPQHF. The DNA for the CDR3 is TGTGCCAGCACCACCATGACTCCTAGGGTCGTCAGGTGGGACCGATCCCAAAATCAGCCCCAGCATTTT.

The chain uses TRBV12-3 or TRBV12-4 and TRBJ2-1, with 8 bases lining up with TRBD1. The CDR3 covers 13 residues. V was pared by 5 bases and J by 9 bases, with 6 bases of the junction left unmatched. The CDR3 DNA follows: TGTGCCAGCAGTACCGGACAGGGAGGTGAGCAGTTCTTC. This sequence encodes CASSTGQGGEQFF.

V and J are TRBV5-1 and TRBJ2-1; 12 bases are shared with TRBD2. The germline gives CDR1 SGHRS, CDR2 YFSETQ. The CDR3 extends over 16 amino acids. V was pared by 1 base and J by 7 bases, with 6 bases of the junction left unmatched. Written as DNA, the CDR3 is TGCGCCAGCAGCTTGTTGTCTAGCGGGGGGGTAAATGAGCAGTTCTTC. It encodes CASSLLSSGGVNEQFF.

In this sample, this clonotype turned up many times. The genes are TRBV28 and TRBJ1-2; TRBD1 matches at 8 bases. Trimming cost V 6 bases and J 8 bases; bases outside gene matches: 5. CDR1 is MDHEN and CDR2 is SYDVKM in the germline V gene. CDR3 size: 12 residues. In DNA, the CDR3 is TGTGCCAGCAGGTTGACAGGGGTCGGCTACACCTTC. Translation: CASRLTGVGYTF.

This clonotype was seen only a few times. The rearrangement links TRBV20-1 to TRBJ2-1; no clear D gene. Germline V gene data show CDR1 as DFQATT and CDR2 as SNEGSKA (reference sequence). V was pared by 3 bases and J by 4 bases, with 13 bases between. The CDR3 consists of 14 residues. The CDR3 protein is CSASHSYRYNEQFF. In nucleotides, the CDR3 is TGCAGTGCTAGCCACTCGTATCGTTACAATGAGCAGTTCTTC.

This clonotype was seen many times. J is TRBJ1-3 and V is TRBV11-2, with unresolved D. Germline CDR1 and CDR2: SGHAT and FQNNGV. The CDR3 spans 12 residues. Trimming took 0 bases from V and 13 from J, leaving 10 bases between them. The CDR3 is CASSLEGRKIYF. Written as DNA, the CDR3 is TGTGCCAGCAGCTTAGAGGGCAGAAAGATATATTTT. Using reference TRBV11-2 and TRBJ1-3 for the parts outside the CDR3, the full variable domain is EAGVAQSPRYKIIEKRQSVAFWCNPISGHATLYWYQQILGQGPKLLIQFQNNGVVDDSQLPKDRFSAERLKGVDSTLKIQPAKLEDSAVYLCASSLEGRKIYFGEGSWLTVV.

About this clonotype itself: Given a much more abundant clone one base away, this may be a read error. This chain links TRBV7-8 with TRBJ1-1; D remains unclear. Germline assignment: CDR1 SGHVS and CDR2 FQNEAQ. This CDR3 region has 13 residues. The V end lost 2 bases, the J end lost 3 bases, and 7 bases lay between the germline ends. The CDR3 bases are TGTGCCAGCAGCTTAAGCTGGGACACTGAAGCTTTCTTT. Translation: CASSLSWDTEAFF.